This T cell receptor beta chain was recovered during a study of beta chain features in type 1 diabetes. Trimming pared 6 bases from V and 1 base from J, leaving 7 bases between. This CDR3 region has 13 residues. Per the germline V gene, CDR1 is MGHDK and CDR2 is SYGVNS. Expressed TCRB transcripts got sequenced, as all isolated RNA was reverse transcribed. Libraries were prepared by immunoSEQ multiplex PCR; TCRdb keeps only in-frame clonotypes and omits some of them. Counted here are a few hundred thousand clones, 25% to 35% occurring once; the ten biggest clones make up more than 0.055%. This TCR was recovered from a man aged 18-30 years in good health. Sequences were obtained from naive CD4+ T cells from blood. V usage is TRBV25-1 and J usage is TRBJ1-3; D not resolved. The CDR3 DNA reads as TGTGCCAGCAGAGATTTATCTGGAAACACCATATATTTT. Encoded protein: CASRDLSGNTIYF.